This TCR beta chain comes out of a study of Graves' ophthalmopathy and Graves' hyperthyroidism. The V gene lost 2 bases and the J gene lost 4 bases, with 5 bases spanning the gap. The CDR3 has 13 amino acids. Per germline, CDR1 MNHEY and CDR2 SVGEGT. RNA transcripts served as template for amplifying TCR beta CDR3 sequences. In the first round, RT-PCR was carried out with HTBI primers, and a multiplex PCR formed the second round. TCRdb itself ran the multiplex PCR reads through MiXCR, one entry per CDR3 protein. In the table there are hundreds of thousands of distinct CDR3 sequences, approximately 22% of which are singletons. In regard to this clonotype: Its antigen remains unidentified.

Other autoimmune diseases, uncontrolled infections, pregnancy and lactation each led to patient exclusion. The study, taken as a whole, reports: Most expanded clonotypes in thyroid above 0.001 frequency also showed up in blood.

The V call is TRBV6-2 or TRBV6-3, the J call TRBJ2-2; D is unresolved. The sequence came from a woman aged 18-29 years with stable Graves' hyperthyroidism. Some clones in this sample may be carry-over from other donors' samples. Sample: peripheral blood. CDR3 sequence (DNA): TGTGCCAGCAGTTACCGCCTCACCGGGGAGCTGTTTTTT. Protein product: CASSYRLTGELFF.